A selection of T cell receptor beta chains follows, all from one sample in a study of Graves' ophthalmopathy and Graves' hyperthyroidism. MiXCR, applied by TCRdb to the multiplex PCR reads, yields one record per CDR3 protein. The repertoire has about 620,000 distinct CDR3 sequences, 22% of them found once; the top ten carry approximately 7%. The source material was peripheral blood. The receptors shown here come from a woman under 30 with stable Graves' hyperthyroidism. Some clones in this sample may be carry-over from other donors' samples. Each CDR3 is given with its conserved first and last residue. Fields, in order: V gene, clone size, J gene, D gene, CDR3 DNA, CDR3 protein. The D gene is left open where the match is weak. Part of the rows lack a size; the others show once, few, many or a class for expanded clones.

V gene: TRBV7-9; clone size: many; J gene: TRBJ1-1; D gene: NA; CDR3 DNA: TGTGCCAGCAGCCCCGGGACAACTAACACTGAAGCTTTCTTT; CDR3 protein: CASSPGTTNTEAFF
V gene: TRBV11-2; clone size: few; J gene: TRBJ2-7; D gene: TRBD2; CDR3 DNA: TGTGCCAGCAGCTTTGGGACTAGCGGGCGAGGAGAGCAGTACTTC; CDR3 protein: CASSFGTSGRGEQYF
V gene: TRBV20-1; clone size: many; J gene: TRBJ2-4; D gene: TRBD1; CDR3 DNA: TGCAGTGCTAGGATCCTGGGACAGGGGAGAGACATTAAGTACTTC; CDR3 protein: CSARILGQGRDIKYF
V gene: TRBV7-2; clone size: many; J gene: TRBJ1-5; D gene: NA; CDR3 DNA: TGTGCCAGCAGGAAAAACAGGAATCAGCCCCAGCATTTT; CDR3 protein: CASRKNRNQPQHF
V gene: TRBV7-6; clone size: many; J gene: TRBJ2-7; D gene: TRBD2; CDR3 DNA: TGTGCCAGCAGCGACCCGGGACTAGCGTCCCACGAGCAGTACTTC; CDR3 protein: CASSDPGLASHEQYF
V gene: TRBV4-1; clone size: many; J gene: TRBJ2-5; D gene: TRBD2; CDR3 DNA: TGCGCCAGCAGCCAAGTATTGGCTAGCGGGGTAGAGACCCAGTACTTC; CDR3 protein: CASSQVLASGVETQYF
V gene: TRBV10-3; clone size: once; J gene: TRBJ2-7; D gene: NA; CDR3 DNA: TGTGCCATCAGCCCATCGGAGCGGCCCTCCTACGAGCAGTACTTC; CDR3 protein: CAISPSERPSYEQYF
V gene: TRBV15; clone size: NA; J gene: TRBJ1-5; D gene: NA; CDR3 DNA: TGTGCCACCAGCAGAGATGTCGGTGGGGAGGGCAATCAGCCCCAGCATTTT; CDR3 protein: CATSRDVGGEGNQPQHF
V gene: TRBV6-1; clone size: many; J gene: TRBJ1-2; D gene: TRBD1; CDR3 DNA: TGTGCCAGCTCTCAGACAGGGACCCTTAACTATGGCTACACCTTC; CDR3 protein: CASSQTGTLNYGYTF
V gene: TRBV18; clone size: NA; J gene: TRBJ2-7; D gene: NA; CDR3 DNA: TGTGCCAGCTCACGGGGGGTAGCCTACGAGCAGTACTTC; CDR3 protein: CASSRGVAYEQYF
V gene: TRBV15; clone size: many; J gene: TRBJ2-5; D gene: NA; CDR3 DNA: TGTGCCACCAGCACCCGGACAGCCTCGTACCAAGAGACCCAGTACTTC; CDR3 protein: CATSTRTASYQETQYF
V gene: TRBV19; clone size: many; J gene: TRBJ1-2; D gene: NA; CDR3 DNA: TGTGCCAGTAACTCAGACAGTCCCTTCGATGGCTACACCTTC; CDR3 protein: CASNSDSPFDGYTF
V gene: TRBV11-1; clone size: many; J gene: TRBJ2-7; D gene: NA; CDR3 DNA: TGTGCCAGCAGCCCAGGTCGGCTAGCGAGCAACTGGTCCTACGAGCAGTACTTC; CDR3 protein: CASSPGRLASNWSYEQYF
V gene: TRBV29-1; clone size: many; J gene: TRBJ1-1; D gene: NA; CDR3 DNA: TGCAGCGTTGGGACAGCTGAAGCTTTCTTT; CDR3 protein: CSVGTAEAFF
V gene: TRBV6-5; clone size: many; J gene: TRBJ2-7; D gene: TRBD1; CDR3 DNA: TGTGCCAGCAGTTCCAGGGGGATCGGGTCCTACGAGCAGTACTTC; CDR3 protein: CASSSRGIGSYEQYF
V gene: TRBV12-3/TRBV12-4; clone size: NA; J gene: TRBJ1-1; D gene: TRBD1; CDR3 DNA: TGTGCCAGCAGTTTAGCGCAGGACAGGTACTCTGAAGCTTTCTTT; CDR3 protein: CASSLAQDRYSEAFF
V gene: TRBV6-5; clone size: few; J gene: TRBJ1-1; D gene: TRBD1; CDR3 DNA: TGTGCCAGCAGTTCCCCGACAGGGTGGGGAACTGAAGCTTTCTTT; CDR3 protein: CASSSPTGWGTEAFF
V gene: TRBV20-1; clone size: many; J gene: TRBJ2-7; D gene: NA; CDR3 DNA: TGCAGTGCCCTTGAAGGGGTCTACGAGCAGTACTTC; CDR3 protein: CSALEGVYEQYF
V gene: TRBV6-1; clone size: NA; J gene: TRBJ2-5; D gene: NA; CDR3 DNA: TGTGCCAGCAGTCTCAGACTCGACTCCGAGACCCAGTACTTC; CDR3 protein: CASSLRLDSETQYF
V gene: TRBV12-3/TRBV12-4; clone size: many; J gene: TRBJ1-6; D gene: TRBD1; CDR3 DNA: TGTGCCAGCAGTTTCTACGGGACAGATTCACCCCTCCACTTT; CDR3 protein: CASSFYGTDSPLHF
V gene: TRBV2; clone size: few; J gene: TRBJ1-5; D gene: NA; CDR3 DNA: TGTGCCAGCAGTGAAGCTACTTTAAAGGGGAATCAGCCCCAACATTTT; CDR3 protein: CASSEATLKGNQPQHF
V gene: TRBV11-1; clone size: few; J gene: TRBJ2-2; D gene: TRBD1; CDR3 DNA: TGTGCCAGCAGCCCCGACAGGGGGCTAGGGGAGCTGTTTTTT; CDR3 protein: CASSPDRGLGELFF
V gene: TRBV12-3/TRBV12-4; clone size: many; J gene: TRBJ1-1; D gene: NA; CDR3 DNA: TGTGCCAGCAGTCCTATCAGGGGTGAAGCTTTCTTT; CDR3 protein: CASSPIRGEAFF
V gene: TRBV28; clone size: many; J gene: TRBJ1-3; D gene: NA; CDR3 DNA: TGTGCCAGCAGTGACCCCGGGACTAGATTAGGAAACACCATATATTTT; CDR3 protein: CASSDPGTRLGNTIYF
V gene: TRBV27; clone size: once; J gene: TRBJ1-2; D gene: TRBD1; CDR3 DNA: TGTGCCAGCAGTTGGACAGGCAACGATGGCTACACCTTC; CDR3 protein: CASSWTGNDGYTF
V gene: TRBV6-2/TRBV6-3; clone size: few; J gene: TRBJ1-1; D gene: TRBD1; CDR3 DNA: TGTGCCAGCAGTTACTCCGGGACAGGACTGCGGATGGGTATGAACACTGAAGCTTTCTTT; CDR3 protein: CASSYSGTGLRMGMNTEAFF
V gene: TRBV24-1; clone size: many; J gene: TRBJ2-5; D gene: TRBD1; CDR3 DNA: TGTGCCACCAGTGACCCACGCCGGGACAGGCAAGAGACCCAGTACTTC; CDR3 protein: CATSDPRRDRQETQYF
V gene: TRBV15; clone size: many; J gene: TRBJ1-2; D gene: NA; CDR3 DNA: TGTGCCACCAGCAGAGATCGGACAAGAAGTAACTATGGCTACACCTTC; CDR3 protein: CATSRDRTRSNYGYTF
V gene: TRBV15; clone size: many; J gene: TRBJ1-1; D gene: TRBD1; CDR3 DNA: TGTGCCACCAGCAGGATACAACAGGGGAGCACTGAAGCTTTCTTT; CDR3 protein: CATSRIQQGSTEAFF
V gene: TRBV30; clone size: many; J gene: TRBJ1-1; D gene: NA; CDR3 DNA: TGTGCCTGGAGTGCGGGACCGATAACTGAAGCTTTCTTT; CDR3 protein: CAWSAGPITEAFF
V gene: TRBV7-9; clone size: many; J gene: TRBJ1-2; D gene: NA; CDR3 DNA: TGTGCCAGCAGCCCCCGAATAGAGGGAAGGGCTGGCTACACCTTC; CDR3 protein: CASSPRIEGRAGYTF
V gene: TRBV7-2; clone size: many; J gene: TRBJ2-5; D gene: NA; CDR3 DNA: TGTGCCAGCAGCTTAGCGCTTCTTGCGGGCCTGGGCGTGGCCCAGTACTTC; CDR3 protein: CASSLALLAGLGVAQYF
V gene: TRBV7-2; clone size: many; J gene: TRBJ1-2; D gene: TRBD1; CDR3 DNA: TGTGCCAGCAGCTCGTATGAGGTGACAGGGAGAAGTGGCTACACCTTC; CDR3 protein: CASSSYEVTGRSGYTF
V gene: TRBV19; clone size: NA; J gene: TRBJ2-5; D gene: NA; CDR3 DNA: TGTGCCAGTAGTATAGACCCATGGGGGAAACAAGAGACCCAGTACTTC; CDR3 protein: CASSIDPWGKQETQYF
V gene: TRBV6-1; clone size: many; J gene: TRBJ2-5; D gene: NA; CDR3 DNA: TGTGCCAGCATCCTAAAGATCACACAGGGTCGGGAGACCCAGTACTTC; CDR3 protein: CASILKITQGRETQYF
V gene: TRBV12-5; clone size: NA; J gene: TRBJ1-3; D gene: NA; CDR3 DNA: TGTGCTAGTGGCGACAGTACTGGAAACACCATATATTTT; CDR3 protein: CASGDSTGNTIYF
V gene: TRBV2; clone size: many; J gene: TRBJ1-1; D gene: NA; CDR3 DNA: TGTGCCAGCAGTGAAGCGTATAGGGGAAACACTGAAGCTTTCTTT; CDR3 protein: CASSEAYRGNTEAFF
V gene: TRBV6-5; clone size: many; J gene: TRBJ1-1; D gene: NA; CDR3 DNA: TGTGCCAGCAGTTCTCAGGGGCTCGACACTGAAGCTTTCTTT; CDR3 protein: CASSSQGLDTEAFF
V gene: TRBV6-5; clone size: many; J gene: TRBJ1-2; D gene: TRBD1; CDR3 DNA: TGTGCCAGCAGTTACTCAGACAGGGGATTGTATGGCTACACCTTC; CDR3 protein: CASSYSDRGLYGYTF
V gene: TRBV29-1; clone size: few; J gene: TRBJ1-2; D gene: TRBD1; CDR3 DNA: TGCAGCGTTCAATTCGACAGGGTAGATGGCTACACCTTC; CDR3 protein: CSVQFDRVDGYTF
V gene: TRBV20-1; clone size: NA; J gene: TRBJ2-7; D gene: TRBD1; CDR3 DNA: TGCAGTGCTAGACAAATTCGACCGGGACAGACCTACGAGCAGTACTTC; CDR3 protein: CSARQIRPGQTYEQYF
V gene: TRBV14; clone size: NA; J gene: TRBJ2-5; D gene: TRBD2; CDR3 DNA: TGTGCCAGCAGCCCCCATGCCGGGAGGGCTGAGACCCAGTACTTC; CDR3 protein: CASSPHAGRAETQYF
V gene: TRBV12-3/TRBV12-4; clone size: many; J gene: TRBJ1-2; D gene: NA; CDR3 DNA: TGTGCCAGCAGTTTATACGGACCGGGCGGCTACACCTTC; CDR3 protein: CASSLYGPGGYTF
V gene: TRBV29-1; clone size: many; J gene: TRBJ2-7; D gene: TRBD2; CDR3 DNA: TGCAGCGTCGGACTAGCCTACGAGCAGTACTTC; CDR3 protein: CSVGLAYEQYF
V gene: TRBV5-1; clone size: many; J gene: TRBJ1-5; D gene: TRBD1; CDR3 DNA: TGCGCCAGCAGCCCCGGGACAGGGGAGCAGCCCCAGCATTTT; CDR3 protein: CASSPGTGEQPQHF
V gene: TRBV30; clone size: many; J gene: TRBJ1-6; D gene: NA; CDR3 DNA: TGTGCCTGGAGTGCCTTGGGGGTCGTGTCACCCCTCCACTTT; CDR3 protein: CAWSALGVVSPLHF
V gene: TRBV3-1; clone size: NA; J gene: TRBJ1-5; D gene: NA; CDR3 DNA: TGTGCCAGCAGCAATGGGAGGAACCAGCCCCAGCATTTT; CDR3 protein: CASSNGRNQPQHF
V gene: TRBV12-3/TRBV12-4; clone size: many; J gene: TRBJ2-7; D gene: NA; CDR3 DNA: TGTGCCAGCAGTATAGGGGGGCGGCTTGACGAGCAGTACTTC; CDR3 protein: CASSIGGRLDEQYF
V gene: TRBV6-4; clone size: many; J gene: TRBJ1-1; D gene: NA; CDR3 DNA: TGTGCCAGCAGTGACTCGAAAGTGGGGCGAGCTTTCTTT; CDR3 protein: CASSDSKVGRAFF
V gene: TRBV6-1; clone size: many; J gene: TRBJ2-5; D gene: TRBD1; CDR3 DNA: TGTGCCAGCAGTCCGACAGGGTATCAAGAGACCCAGTACTTC; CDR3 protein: CASSPTGYQETQYF
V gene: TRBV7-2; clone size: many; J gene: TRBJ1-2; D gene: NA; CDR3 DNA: TGTGCCAGCAGCCCTGGTGCAGGGACCCACTATGGCTACACCTTC; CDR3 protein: CASSPGAGTHYGYTF
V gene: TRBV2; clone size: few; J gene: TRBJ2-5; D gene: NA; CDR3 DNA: TGTGCCAGCAGTGAGTTACTGATGCGGTTACAAGAGACCCAGTACTTC; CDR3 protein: CASSELLMRLQETQYF
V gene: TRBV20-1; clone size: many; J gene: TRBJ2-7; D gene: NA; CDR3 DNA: TGCAGTGGGACCCCCAGCGGGCGCCTGGGCGACGAGCAGTACTTC; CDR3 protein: CSGTPSGRLGDEQYF
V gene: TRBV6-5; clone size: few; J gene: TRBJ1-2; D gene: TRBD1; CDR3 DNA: TGTGCCACCACGTTATGGAATCAGGGGGGTCGCTCTGGCTACACCTTC; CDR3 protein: CATTLWNQGGRSGYTF